The clone carrying this T cell receptor (beta chain) was seen a single time. The data were taken from a study of blood T cell repertoires in COVID-19. Original methodology: Reference gene primer amplification in the assay estimated nucleated cell counts. Assay: immunoSEQ multiplex PCR; the TCRdb copy retains only in-frame clones and omits some. That table furnishes V, J and clone size, whereas the DNA furnished D and trimming. This sample has 99,000 or so clones, with around 81% found just once. Trimming shortened V by 3 bases and J by 4 bases, and 18 bases separated the two germline ends. The CDR3 spans 16 residues. Germline V gene data show CDR1 as LGHNA and CDR2 as YSLEER.

This chain links TRBV4-3 with TRBJ1-2; D remains unclear. The sequencing input was peripheral blood. The source of this sequence is a man older than 75 with acute or convalescent COVID-19. CDR3 in amino acids: CASSHALNRVLYGYTF. CDR3 nucleotides: TGCGCCAGCAGCCATGCCCTAAACCGGGTGCTCTATGGCTACACCTTC.